This T cell receptor (beta chain) originates from a study of shared clonotypes between healthy human individuals. CD45RO-negative CD8 cells positively selected for CCR7 made up the naive population, which excluded terminally differentiated effector memory CD45RA+ cells. CDR1 and CDR2 from the germline V gene are MNHEY and SMNVEV (reference sequence). V shed 0 bases, J shed 0 bases, and the junction held 10 bases outside the gene matches. The CDR3 extends over 19 amino acids. Measured with immunoSEQ multiplex PCR; TCRdb has only the in-frame clones, and not every one. Among millions of clones listed, around 96% were seen once.

The rearrangement joins TRBV27 to TRBJ2-3, with 9 bases lining up with TRBD2. The sequence came from a man aged 18 to 29 in good health. Sequencing was performed on naive CD8+ T cells sorted from blood. CDR3 region: CASSLSLAGGFTSTDTQYF. CDR3 nucleotide sequence: TGTGCCAGCAGTTTATCTCTGGCGGGGGGGTTTACTAGCACAGATACGCAGTATTTT.